The 9 T cell receptor beta chains below were found in one sample sequenced in a study of cytomegalovirus exposure and HLA in healthy donors. The PCR used 60 Vbeta and 13 Jbeta primers. TCRdb's table, derived via immunoSEQ multiplex PCR, lists solely in-frame clones and lacks some. The profile shows around 67,000 clones, approximately 60% of them singletons. Sample: PBMCs. These receptors were collected from a woman in her forties or fifties in good health and CMV-seronegative.

V gene TRBV29-1 combines with J gene TRBJ1-4; D uncertain. The germline CDR1 and CDR2 sequences are SQVTM and ANQGSEA. CDR3 length: 13 residues. V lost 7 bases, J lost 3 bases, and 12 bases lay in between. The CDR3 nucleotides are TGCAGCGCGAAAGTCTACGCTAATGAAAAACTGTTTTTT. Translated: CSAKVYANEKLFF.

This clone was detected a few times. The rearrangement joins TRBV7-8 to TRBJ1-2; tentative D call: TRBD1 (5 bases). The CDR3 has 15 residues. The V gene lost 4 bases and the J gene lost 2 bases, with 14 bases spanning the gap. The germline V gene has CDR1 SGHVS and CDR2 FQNEAQ. CDR3 in amino acids: CASSSSLGGNYGYTF. CDR3 sequence (DNA): TGTGCCAGCAGCTCATCCCTGGGGGGAAACTATGGCTACACCTTC.

V gene TRBV7-9 combines with J gene TRBJ1-4; possible D gene TRBD1, 6 bases. This CDR3 has 14 amino acids. Deletions cut 5 bases from V and 8 bases from J, with 15 bases between. CDR1 and CDR2 from the germline V gene are SEHNR and FQNEAQ (reference sequence). The CDR3: CASSPARGREKLFF. The CDR3 bases are TGTGCCAGCAGCCCAGCCAGGGGCAGAGAAAAACTGTTTTTT. Looking up the rest from reference TRBV7-9 and TRBJ1-4 gives the full variable domain: DTGVSQNPRHKITKRGQNVTFRCDPISEHNRLYWYRQTLGQGPEFLTYFQNEAQLEKSRLLSDRFSAERPKGSFSTLEIQRTEQGDSAMYLCASSPARGREKLFFGSGTQLSVL.

This rearrangement joins TRBV29-1 to TRBJ2-2, with D perhaps matching TRBD1 (5 bases). This CDR3 is 14 amino acids long. Germline CDR1 is SQVTM and CDR2 is ANQGSEA. V lost 4 bases and J 0 bases, leaving 9 bases between the germline ends. The DNA of the CDR3 is TGCAGCGTTGCTAAGGGGACGAACACCGGGGAGCTGTTTTTT. Protein product: CSVAKGTNTGELFF.

V gene TRBV10-3 combines with J gene TRBJ1-1; TRBD1 matches 7 bases. Germline CDR1 reads ENHRY; CDR2 reads SYGVKD. The CDR3 is 11 amino acids. J was trimmed by 11 bases and V by 10 bases; bases with no gene match: 10. The CDR3 sequence: CASNSGGTAFF. Here the CDR3 DNA reads TGTGCCAGTAATTCAGGGGGAACGGCTTTCTTT.

The chain carries TRBV7-2 and TRBJ2-2; 7 bases are shared with TRBD1. The length of the CDR3 is 16 residues. In germline, CDR1 is SGHTA, CDR2 FQGNSA. V was pared by 5 bases and J by 5 bases, with 11 bases of the junction left unmatched. The CDR3 nucleotides are TGTGCCAGCAGCGAAACAGGGGTAGGAAAAACCGGGGAGCTGTTTTTT. This gives the protein CASSETGVGKTGELFF.

V gene TRBV6-5 combines with J gene TRBJ2-7; the D gene is possibly TRBD2 (6 bases). V lost 2 bases and J 5 bases, leaving 16 bases between the germline ends. The CDR3 is made up of 15 amino acids. Germline CDR1 and CDR2: MNHEY and SVGAGI. CDR3 nucleotide sequence: TGTGCCAGCAGTTACCGGAGGGCCCTACGCAACGAGCAGTACTTC. Encoded protein: CASSYRRALRNEQYF.

The CDR3 is CASSPLSQGGNTIYF. CDR3 DNA: TGTGCCAGCTCACCACTCTCCCAGGGAGGAAACACCATATATTTT. The V gene is TRBV18, the J gene TRBJ1-3; D perhaps matches TRBD1 (5 bases). Germline CDR1 is KGHSH and CDR2 is LQKENI. The CDR3 covers 15 residues. Trimming removed 1 base at V and 4 bases at J, with 11 bases between.

The rearrangement joins TRBV10-1 to TRBJ2-7; D is possibly TRBD1 (5 bases). V was shortened by 8 bases and J by 0 bases, with 17 bases between the two germline ends. Germline V lookup: CDR1 WNHNN, CDR2 SYGVQD (reference sequence). The CDR3 runs to 15 residues. The CDR3: CASSRGITGSYEQYF. CDR3 sequence (DNA): TGCGCCAGCTCGCGAGGAATAACAGGCTCCTACGAGCAGTACTTC.